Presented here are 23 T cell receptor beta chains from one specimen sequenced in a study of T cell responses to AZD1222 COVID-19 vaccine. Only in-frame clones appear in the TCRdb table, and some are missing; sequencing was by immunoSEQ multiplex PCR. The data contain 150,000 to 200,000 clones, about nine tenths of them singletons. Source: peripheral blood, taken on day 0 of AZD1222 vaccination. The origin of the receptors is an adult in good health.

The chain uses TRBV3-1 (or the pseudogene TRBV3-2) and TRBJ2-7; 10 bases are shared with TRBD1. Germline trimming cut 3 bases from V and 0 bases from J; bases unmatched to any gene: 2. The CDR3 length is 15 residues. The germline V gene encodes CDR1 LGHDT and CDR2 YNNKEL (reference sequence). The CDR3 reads CASSQGQGSSYEQYF. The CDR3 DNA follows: TGTGCCAGCAGCCAGGGACAGGGGAGCTCCTACGAGCAGTACTTC.

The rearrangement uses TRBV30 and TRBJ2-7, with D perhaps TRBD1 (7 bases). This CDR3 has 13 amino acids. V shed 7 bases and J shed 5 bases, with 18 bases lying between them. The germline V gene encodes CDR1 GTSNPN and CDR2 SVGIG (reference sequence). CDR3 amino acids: CASGDSSVHEQYF. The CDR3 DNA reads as TGTGCCTCGGGGGACAGTTCGGTCCACGAGCAGTACTTC.

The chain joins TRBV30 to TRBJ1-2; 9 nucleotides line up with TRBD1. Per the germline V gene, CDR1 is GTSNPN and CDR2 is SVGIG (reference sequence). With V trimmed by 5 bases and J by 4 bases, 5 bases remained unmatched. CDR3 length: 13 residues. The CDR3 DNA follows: TGTGCCTGGGGAAAGGGACAGGGCTATGGCTACACCTTC. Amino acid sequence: CAWGKGQGYGYTF.

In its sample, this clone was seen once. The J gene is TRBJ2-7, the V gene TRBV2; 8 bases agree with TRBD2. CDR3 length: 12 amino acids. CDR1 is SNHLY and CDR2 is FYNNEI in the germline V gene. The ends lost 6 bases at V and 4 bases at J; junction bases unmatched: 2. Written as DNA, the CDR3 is TGTGCCAGCAGACCGGGGGGGTACGAGCAGTACTTC. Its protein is CASRPGGYEQYF.

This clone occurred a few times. CDR3 bases: TGTGCCAGCAGCCTATTACAGGGTCAGTCCTATAATTCACCCCTCCACTTT. Translating it yields CASSLLQGQSYNSPLHF. The V gene is TRBV7-8, the J gene TRBJ1-6, with D maybe TRBD1 (6 bases). Trimming removed 5 bases from V and 1 base from J, with 15 bases in between. This CDR3 has 17 amino acids. Per germline, CDR1 SGHVS and CDR2 FQNEAQ.

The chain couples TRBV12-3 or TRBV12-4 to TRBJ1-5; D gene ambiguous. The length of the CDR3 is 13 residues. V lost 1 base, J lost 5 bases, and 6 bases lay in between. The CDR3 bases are TGTGCCAGCAGTTTAGACGGTCATCAGCCCCAGCATTTT. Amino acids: CASSLDGHQPQHF.

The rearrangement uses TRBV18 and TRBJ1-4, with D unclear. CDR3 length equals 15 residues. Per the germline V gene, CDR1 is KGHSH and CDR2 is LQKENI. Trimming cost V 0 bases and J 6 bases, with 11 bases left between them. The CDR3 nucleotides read TGTGCCAGCTCACCACCTGGAGGGAGAGATGAAAAACTGTTTTTT. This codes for CASSPPGGRDEKLFF.

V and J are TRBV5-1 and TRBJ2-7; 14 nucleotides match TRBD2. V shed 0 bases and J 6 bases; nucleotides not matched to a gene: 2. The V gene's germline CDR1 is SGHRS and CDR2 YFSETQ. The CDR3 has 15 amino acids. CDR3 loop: CASSLEGLAGVEQYF. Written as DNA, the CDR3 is TGCGCCAGCAGCTTGGAGGGACTAGCGGGAGTCGAGCAGTACTTC.

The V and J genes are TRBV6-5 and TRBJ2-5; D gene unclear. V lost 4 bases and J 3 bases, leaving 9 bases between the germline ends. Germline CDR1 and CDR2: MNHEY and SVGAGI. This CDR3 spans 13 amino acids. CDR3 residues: CASSSARKETQYF. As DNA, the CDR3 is TGTGCCAGCAGTTCCGCTAGAAAAGAGACCCAGTACTTC.

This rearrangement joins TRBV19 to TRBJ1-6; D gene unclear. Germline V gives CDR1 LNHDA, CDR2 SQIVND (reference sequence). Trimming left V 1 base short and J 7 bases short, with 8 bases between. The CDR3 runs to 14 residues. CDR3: CASSIGRQNSPLHF. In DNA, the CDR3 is TGTGCCAGTAGTATAGGGCGACAAAATTCACCCCTCCACTTT.

In DNA, the CDR3 is TGTGCCAGCAGACGGACAGGACCTAACTATGGCTACACCTTC. It encodes CASRRTGPNYGYTF. The chain links TRBV11-2 to TRBJ1-2; 7 bases are shared with TRBD1. This CDR3 contains 14 residues. V lost 6 bases and J lost 0; bases outside the gene matches: 4. CDR1 and CDR2 (germline): SGHAT, FQNNGV.

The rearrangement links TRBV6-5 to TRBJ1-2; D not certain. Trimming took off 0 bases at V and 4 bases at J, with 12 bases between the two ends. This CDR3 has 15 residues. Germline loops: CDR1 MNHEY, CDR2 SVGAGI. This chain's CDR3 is CASSYSRGNRYGYTF. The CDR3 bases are TGTGCCAGCAGTTACTCCCGGGGAAATCGCTATGGCTACACCTTC.

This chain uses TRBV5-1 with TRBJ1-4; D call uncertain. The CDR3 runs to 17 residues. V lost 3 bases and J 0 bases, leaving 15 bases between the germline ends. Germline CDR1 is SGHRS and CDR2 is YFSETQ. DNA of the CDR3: TGCGCCAGCAGCTCAGGTCTCGACGGTGCAACTAATGAAAAACTGTTTTTT. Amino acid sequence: CASSSGLDGATNEKLFF. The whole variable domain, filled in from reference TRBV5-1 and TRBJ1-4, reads KAGVTQTPRYLIKTRGQQVTLSCSPISGHRSVSWYQQTPGQGLQFLFEYFSETQRNKGNFPGRFSGRQFSNSRSEMNVSTLELGDSALYLCASSSGLDGATNEKLFFGSGTQLSVL.

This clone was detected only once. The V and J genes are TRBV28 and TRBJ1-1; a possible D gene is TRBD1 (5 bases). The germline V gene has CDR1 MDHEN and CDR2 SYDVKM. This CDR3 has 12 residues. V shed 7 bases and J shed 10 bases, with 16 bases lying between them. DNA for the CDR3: TGTGCCAGCAATCCTTCGGAGGGGAGAGCTTTCTTT. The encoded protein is CASNPSEGRAFF. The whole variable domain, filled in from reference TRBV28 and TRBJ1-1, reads DVKVTQSSRYLVKRTGEKVFLECVQDMDHENMFWYRQDPGLGLRLIYFSYDVKMKEKGDIPEGYSVSREKKERFSLILESASTNQTSMYLCASNPSEGRAFFGQGTRLTVV.

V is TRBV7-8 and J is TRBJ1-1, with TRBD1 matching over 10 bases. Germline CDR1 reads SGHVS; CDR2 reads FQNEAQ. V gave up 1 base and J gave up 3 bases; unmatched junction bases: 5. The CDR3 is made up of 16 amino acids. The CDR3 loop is CASSLVDRGLDTEAFF. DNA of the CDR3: TGTGCCAGCAGCTTAGTAGACAGGGGGCTCGACACTGAAGCTTTCTTT.

The CDR3 coding sequence is TGTGCCAGCAGCTTATCTAGTCAAGAGACCCAGTACTTC. Protein sequence: CASSLSSQETQYF. The chain has TRBV7-7 and TRBJ2-5; D gene ambiguous. With 2 bases removed from V and 2 bases from J, the gap between germline ends came to 6 bases. Germline CDR1 and CDR2: SSHAT and FNYEAQ (reference sequence). CDR3 length: 13 amino acids.

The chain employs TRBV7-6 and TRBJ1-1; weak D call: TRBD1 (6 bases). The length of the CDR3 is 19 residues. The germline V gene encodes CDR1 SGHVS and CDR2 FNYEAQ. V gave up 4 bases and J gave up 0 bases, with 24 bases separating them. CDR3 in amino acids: CASSSKNRDTNALNTEAFF. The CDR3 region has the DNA TGTGCCAGCAGCTCAAAAAACAGGGACACCAACGCCTTGAACACTGAAGCTTTCTTT.

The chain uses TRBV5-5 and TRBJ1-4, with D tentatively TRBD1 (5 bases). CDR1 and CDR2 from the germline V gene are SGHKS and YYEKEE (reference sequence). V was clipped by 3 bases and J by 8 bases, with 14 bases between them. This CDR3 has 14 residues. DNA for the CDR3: TGTGCCAGCAGCTCCAGGGTAGGTGGCGAAAAACTGTTTTTT. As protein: CASSSRVGGEKLFF. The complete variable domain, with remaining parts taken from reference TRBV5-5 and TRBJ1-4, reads DAGVTQSPTHLIKTRGQQVTLRCSPISGHKSVSWYQQVLGQGPQFIFQYYEKEERGRGNFPDRFSARQFPNYSSELNVNALLLGDSALYLCASSSRVGGEKLFFGSGTQLSVL.

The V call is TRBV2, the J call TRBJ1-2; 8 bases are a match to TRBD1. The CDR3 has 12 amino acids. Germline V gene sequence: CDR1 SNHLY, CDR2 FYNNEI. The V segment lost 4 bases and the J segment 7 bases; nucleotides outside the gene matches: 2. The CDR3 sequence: CASSGQGFGYTF. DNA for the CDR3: TGTGCCAGCAGTGGACAGGGGTTTGGCTACACCTTC.

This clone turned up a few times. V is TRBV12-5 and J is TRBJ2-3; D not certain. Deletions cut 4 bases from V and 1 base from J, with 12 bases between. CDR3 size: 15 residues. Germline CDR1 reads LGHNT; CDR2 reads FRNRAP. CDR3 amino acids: CASGSPRMRTDTQYF. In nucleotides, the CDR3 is TGTGCTAGTGGTTCTCCGAGGATGCGCACAGATACGCAGTATTTT.

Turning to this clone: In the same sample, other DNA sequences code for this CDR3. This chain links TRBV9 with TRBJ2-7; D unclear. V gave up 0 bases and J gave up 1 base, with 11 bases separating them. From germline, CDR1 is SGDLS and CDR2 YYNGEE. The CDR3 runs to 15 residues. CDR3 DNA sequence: TGTGCCAGCAGCGTAGGCGCCTCAGGTTCCTACGAGCAGTACTTC. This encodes CASSVGASGSYEQYF.

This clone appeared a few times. CDR3 DNA sequence: TGTGCCAGCAGTTTCCAGCGGCCCTACAATGAGCAGTTCTTC. Its protein product is CASSFQRPYNEQFF. The chain is built from TRBV27 and TRBJ2-1, with D maybe TRBD2 (5 bases). The CDR3 contains 14 residues. V was shortened by 3 bases and J by 2 bases, with 8 bases between the two germline ends. Germline V gives CDR1 MNHEY, CDR2 SMNVEV (reference sequence).

Written as DNA, the CDR3 is TGTGCCATTTCCACGGGGTCGGCTGGAAACACCATATATTTT. Protein product: CAISTGSAGNTIYF. The V gene is TRBV19, the J gene TRBJ1-3; D not certain. Germline V gives CDR1 LNHDA, CDR2 SQIVND (reference sequence). This CDR3 region has 14 residues. With 10 bases removed from V and 2 bases from J, the gap between germline ends came to 15 bases. Full variable domain (rest looked up from reference TRBV19 and TRBJ1-3): DGGITQSPKYLFRKEGQNVTLSCEQNLNHDAMYWYRQDPGQGLRLIYYSQIVNDFQKGDIAEGYSVSREKKESFPLTVTSAQKNPTAFYLCAISTGSAGNTIYFGEGSWLTVV.